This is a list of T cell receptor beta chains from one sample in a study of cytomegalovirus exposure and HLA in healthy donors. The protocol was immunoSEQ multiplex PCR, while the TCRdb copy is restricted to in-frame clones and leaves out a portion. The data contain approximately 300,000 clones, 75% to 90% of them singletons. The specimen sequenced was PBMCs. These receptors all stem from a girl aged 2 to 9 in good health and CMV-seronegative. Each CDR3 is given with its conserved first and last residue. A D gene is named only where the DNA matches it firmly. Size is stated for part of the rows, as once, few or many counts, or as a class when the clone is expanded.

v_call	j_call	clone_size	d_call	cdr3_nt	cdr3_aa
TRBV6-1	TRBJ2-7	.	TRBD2	TGTGCCAGCAGGGGGGAGGGCGGCGAGCAGTACTTC	CASRGEGGEQYF
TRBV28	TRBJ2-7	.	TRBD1	TGTGCCAGCAGGACTCCCGGGACAGGGGAGGGGTACGAGCAGTACTTC	CASRTPGTGEGYEQYF
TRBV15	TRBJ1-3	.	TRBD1	TGTGCCACCAGCAGTACAGGGGCCGGAAACACCATATATTTT	CATSSTGAGNTIYF
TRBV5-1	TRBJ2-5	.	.	TGCGCCAGCAGCTTGGGGGCCATCGGAGAGACCCAGTACTTC	CASSLGAIGETQYF
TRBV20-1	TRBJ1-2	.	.	TGCAGGCCCCCGCCACGAGGCGGCTACACCTTC	CRPPPRGGYTF
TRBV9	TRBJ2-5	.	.	TGTGCCAGCAGCGTGGCAGGCGAGGAGACCCAGTACTTC	CASSVAGEETQYF
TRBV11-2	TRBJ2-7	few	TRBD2	TGTGCCAGCAGCGCTCGTTGGACTAGCGGGAGGACCTACGAGCAGTACTTC	CASSARWTSGRTYEQYF
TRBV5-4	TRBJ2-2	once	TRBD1	TGTGCCAGCAGCTTGGAGAGGGGGCGGAACACCGGGGAGCTGTTTTTT	CASSLERGRNTGELFF
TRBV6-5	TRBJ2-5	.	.	TGTGCCAGCAGTCTGACAGGACCTGGGGAGACCCAGTACTTC	CASSLTGPGETQYF
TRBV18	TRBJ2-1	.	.	TGTGCCAGCTCGCCGAGCTCCTACAATGAGCAGTTCTTC	CASSPSSYNEQFF
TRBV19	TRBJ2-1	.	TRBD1	TGTGCCAGTACAGGGGGTGGGGAGCAGTTCTTC	CASTGGGEQFF
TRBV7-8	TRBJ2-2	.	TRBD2	TGTGCCAGCAGCCAAATCACTAGCGGGAGTTACACCGGGGAGCTGTTTTTT	CASSQITSGSYTGELFF